Sequencing of this TCR beta chain was carried out in a study of T cell responses to AZD1222 COVID-19 vaccine. Regarding the study as a whole: Only six people who got AZD1222 tested seropositive at baseline. Spike was spanned by vaccine-associated CD4 TCRs, with dominance at 160-218 and 743-854.

Sequenced by immunoSEQ multiplex PCR; TCRdb stores in-frame clones only, minus some. Altogether 150,000 to 200,000 clones are present, 85% to 95% being singletons, with the ten largest covering 8% to 13%. The V end was cut by 5 bases, the J end by 4 bases, with 12 bases between. The CDR3 length is 15 residues. Germline values: CDR1 MNHEY, CDR2 SVGEGT. A note on this clone: As yet, its antigen is unknown.

This clonotype was obtained from an adult in good health. Sequenced material: peripheral blood, taken on day 0 of AZD1222 vaccination. The gene calls are TRBV6-2 or TRBV6-3 and TRBJ2-6; TRBD1 is a possible D gene (5 bases). The CDR3 sequence is CASSQGVFGANVLTF. The CDR3 bases are TGTGCCAGCAGTCAAGGGGTTTTCGGGGCCAACGTCCTGACTTTC.